This T cell receptor (beta chain) is drawn from a study of cytomegalovirus exposure and HLA in healthy donors. This CDR3 region has 13 residues. The V gene end was trimmed by 3 bases and the J gene end by 3 bases; junction bases not matched to a gene: 2. In germline, CDR1 is MGHRA, CDR2 YSYEKL. Findings and limits, study-wide: The authors judged a highly shared variant cluster likely a sequencing artifact.

PCR primers comprised 60 Vbeta and 13 Jbeta primers. Profiling relied on immunoSEQ multiplex PCR, and the TCRdb table lists in-frame clones only, not all of them. The data hold approximately 200,000 clones, with around three quarters observed a single time. Details on this clone: Its antigen is currently unknown.

The clonotype was recovered from a man aged 25 to 40 in good health and CMV-seronegative. The J gene is TRBJ2-7, the V gene TRBV4-1; 7 bases line up with TRBD2. Sequenced input: PBMCs. The CDR3 DNA follows: TGCGCCAGCAGCCACGCGGGGGACTACGAGCAGTACTTC. Amino acid sequence: CASSHAGDYEQYF.